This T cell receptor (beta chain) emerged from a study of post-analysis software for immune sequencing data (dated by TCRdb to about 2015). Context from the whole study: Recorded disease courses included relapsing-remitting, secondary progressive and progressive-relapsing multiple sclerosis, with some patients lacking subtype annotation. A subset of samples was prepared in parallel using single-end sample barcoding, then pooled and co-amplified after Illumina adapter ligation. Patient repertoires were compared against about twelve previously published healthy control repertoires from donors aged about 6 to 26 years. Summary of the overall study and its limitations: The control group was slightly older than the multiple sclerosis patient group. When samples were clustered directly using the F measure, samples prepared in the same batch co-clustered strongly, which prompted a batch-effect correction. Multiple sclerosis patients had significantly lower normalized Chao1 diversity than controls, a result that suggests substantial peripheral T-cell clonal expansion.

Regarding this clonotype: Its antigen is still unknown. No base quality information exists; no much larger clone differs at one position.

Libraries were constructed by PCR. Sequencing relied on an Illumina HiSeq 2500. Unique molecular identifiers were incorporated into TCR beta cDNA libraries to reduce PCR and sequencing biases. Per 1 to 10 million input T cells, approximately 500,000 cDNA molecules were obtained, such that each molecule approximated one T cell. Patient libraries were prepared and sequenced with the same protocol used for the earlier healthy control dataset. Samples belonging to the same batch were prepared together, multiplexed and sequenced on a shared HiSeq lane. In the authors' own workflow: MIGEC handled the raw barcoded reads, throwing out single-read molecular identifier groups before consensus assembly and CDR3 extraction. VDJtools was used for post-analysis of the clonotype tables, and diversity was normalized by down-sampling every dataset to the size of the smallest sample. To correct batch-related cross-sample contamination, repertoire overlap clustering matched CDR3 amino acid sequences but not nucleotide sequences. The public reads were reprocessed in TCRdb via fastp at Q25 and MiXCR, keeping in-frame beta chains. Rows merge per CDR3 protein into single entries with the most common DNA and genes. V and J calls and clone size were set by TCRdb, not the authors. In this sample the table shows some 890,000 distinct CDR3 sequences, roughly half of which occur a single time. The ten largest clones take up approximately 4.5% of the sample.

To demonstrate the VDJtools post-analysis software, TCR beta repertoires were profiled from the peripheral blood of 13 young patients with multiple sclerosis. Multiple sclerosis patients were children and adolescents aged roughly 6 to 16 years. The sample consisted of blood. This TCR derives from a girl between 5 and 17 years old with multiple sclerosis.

The CDR3 region reads CASSLGVGTQYF. The DNA sequence reads TGCGCCAGCAGCTTGGGAGTTGGGACCCAGTACTTC. This sequence uses TRBV5-1 and TRBJ2-5; no D gene is confidently identified. Its CDR3 holds 12 amino acids, cysteine through phenylalanine. Left in the record is the CDR3 DNA by itself, 36 bases read in frame from the first base. V was cut back by 0 bases and J by 7 bases, leaving a gap of 7 bases between them. The germline V gene specifies SGHRS as CDR1 and YFSETQ as CDR2. When the CDR3 is completed using the reference TRBV5-1 and TRBJ2-5 genes on either side, the full variable domain is KAGVTQTPRYLIKTRGQQVTLSCSPISGHRSVSWYQQTPGQGLQFLFEYFSETQRNKGNFPGRFSGRQFSNSRSEMNVSTLELGDSALYLCASSLGVGTQYFGPGTRLLVL.